Given below is one TCR beta chain in context. Its antigen is still unknown. This sample was included in a study of T-cell reconstitution after alpha-beta-depleted transplantation in children. CDR3 length: 20 amino acids. Germline-derived CDR1 and CDR2 are SGHDN and FVKESK. J gave up 2 bases and V 4 bases, and 14 bases lay outside the gene matches. Preparation of the TCRbeta library involved a method that used unique molecular identifiers. TCRdb independently ran MiXCR on the PCR reads; one entry per CDR3 protein. Among 780,000 or so distinct CDR3 sequences listed, less than 20% were seen once. Study-level findings and limits: About two months after transplant, alpha-beta T cells reportedly came from several hundred expanded graft clones. A year post-transplant, T-cell counts and diversity derived mostly from newly produced T cells. From surviving recipient T cells and thymic progenitors came the high day-60 TCRbeta diversity observed in some patients.

This TCR came from a male patient under 18 who had a stem cell transplant for acute lymphoblastic leukemia, so the T cells may come from the graft donor. The chain links TRBV14 to TRBJ2-3, with 14 bases lining up with TRBD2. Sequencing used PBMCs, mostly from graft donor cells, obtained 360 days after TCRalphabeta/CD19-depleted stem cell transplant. The CDR3 is CASSPLKGLAGGRATDTQYF. CDR3 DNA sequence: TGTGCCAGCAGCCCGCTCAAAGGACTAGCGGGAGGCAGGGCCACAGATACGCAGTATTTT. Looking up the rest from reference TRBV14 and TRBJ2-3 gives the full variable domain: EAGVTQFPSHSVIEKGQTVTLRCDPISGHDNLYWYRRVMGKEIKFLLHFVKESKQDESGMPNNRFLAERTGGTYSTLKVQPAELEDSGVYFCASSPLKGLAGGRATDTQYFGPGTRLTVL.